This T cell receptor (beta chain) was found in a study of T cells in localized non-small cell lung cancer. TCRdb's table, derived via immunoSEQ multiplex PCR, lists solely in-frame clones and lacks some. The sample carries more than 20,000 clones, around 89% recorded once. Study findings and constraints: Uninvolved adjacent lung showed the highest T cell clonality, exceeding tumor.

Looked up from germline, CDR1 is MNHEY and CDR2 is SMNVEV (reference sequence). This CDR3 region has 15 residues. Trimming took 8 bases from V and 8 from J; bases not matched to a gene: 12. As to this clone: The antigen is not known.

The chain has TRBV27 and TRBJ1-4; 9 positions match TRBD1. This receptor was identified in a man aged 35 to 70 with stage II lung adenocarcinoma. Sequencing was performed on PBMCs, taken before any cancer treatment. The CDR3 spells CASARLQGAYEKLFF. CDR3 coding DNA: TGTGCCAGCGCGCGATTACAGGGGGCTTACGAAAAACTGTTTTTT. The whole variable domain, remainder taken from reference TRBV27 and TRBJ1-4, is EAQVTQNPRYLITVTGKKLTVTCSQNMNHEYMSWYRQDPGLGLRQIYYSMNVEVTDKGDVPEGYKVSRKEKRNFPLILESPSPNQTSLYFCASARLQGAYEKLFFGSGTQLSVL.